This is a list of T cell receptor beta chains from one sample in a study of shared clonotypes between healthy human individuals. The protocol was immunoSEQ multiplex PCR, while the TCRdb copy is restricted to in-frame clones and leaves out a portion. The table lists 2 million to 2.5 million clones, 85% to 95% of them singletons. Sequenced: naive CD4+ T cells from PBMCs. These receptors came from a man between 18 and 35 years old in good health. Some clones in this sample may be carry-over from other donors' samples. Each CDR3 is given with its conserved first and last residue. D genes are given only for firm matches. Where a row states a size, it is once, few, many or the class of an expanded clone; other rows omit it.

cdr3_nt cdr3_aa d_call cdr3_length j_call v_call clone_size
TGTGCCAGCAGCCCCAAACGACTAGCGGGAGGGCATGATGAGCAGTTCTTC CASSPKRLAGGHDEQFF TRBD2 17 TRBJ2-1 TRBV5-4 NA
TGTGCCAGCAGCCGAGGTTGGTCAGGGCTGGGTGAGCAGTTCTTC CASSRGWSGLGEQFF NA 15 TRBJ2-1 TRBV7-9 NA
TGTGCCAGTAGCAAAATCGGGACAGGGGGTCGGGAGCAGTACTTC CASSKIGTGGREQYF TRBD1 15 TRBJ2-7 TRBV19 NA
TGTGCCAGCAGTGAATCTGTCAGGGTGGGGGAGCAGTACTTC CASSESVRVGEQYF NA 14 TRBJ2-7 TRBV25-1 NA
TGTGCCAGTAGTATATCCTCGGCCACGAACACTGAAGCTTTCTTT CASSISSATNTEAFF NA 15 TRBJ1-1 TRBV19 NA
TGCGCCAGCAGCCCCCCAGGGGGGGGCACAGATACGCAGTATTTT CASSPPGGGTDTQYF NA 15 TRBJ2-3 TRBV5-1 NA
TGTGCCAGCAGCCCAGATGGGAACATTCAGTACTTC CASSPDGNIQYF NA 12 TRBJ2-4 TRBV6-5 NA
TGTGCCAGCAGGACCTCCGGGGGGTCTGGGGCCAACGTCCTGACTTTC CASRTSGGSGANVLTF TRBD2 16 TRBJ2-6 TRBV28 NA
TGCAGCGTAGGCCAAACTAGCGGGAGCTCCTACAATGAGCAGTTCTTC CSVGQTSGSSYNEQFF TRBD2 16 TRBJ2-1 TRBV29-1 NA
TGTGCCAGCAGCGGTACAGTAGGCTCGGGAGCTTTCTTT CASSGTVGSGAFF NA 13 TRBJ1-1 TRBV7-3 NA
TGTGCCAGCAGCGCATCGATGAACACTGAAGCTTTCTTT CASSASMNTEAFF NA 13 TRBJ1-1 TRBV9 NA
TGTGCCAGCAGACCGGGGATAGTGACCTCTAACTATGGCTACACCTTC CASRPGIVTSNYGYTF NA 16 TRBJ1-2 TRBV5-6 NA
TGTGCCAGCAGCTTAGCCCCCGGGGACGGACACCACCGGGGTACGCAGTATTTT CASSLAPGDGHHRGTQYF NA 18 TRBJ2-3 TRBV7-6 NA
TGTGCCAGCAGTCCTACGGGACAGCTTTATGGCTACACCTTC CASSPTGQLYGYTF TRBD1 14 TRBJ1-2 TRBV6-4 NA
TGTGCCAGCAGTCATAGGGGACCTACCTTGAACACTGAAGCTTTCTTT CASSHRGPTLNTEAFF NA 16 TRBJ1-1 TRBV25-1 NA
TGTGCCAGCAGTTTTCGACGGGAGGCAACTAATGAAAAACTGTTTTTT CASSFRREATNEKLFF NA 16 TRBJ1-4 TRBV6-5 NA
TGTGCCAGCTCCCCGACAGGGGAAAGGGACTATGGCTACACCTTC CASSPTGERDYGYTF TRBD1 15 TRBJ1-2 TRBV18 NA
TGTGCCAGCTCACCAAGACAGGTGTTTGATGAAAAACTGTTTTTT CASSPRQVFDEKLFF NA 15 TRBJ1-4 TRBV18 NA
TGCGCCAGCAGCCAAGATTTGGGCACTAGCGGGAGGGCCGCGAGAGGTGGGACCCAGTACTTC CASSQDLGTSGRAARGGTQYF TRBD2 21 TRBJ2-5 TRBV4-1 NA
TGTGCCAGCAGCTTAACGCGGTCCTACGAGCAGTACTTC CASSLTRSYEQYF NA 13 TRBJ2-7 TRBV7-9 NA
TGCGCCAGCAGCTTGGAAGGTCTACCTACGCAGTATTTT CASSLEGLPTQYF NA 13 TRBJ2-3 TRBV5-1 NA
TGTGCCACCAGCGCCCAGCGGTGGGACCAAGAGACCCAGTACTTC CATSAQRWDQETQYF NA 15 TRBJ2-5 TRBV15 NA
TGTGCCAGCAGCTTAGATCAAACAGGGGGTGGAGGTGCAGAGACCCAGTACTTC CASSLDQTGGGGAETQYF TRBD1 18 TRBJ2-5 TRBV11-2 NA
TGTGCCAGCAACCCCGACAGGGCGAACAATTCACCCCTCCACTTT CASNPDRANNSPLHF TRBD1 15 TRBJ1-6 TRBV7-9 NA
TGCGCCAGCAGCCAAGAAGAGGGCGCGAACACCGGGGAGCTGTTTTTT CASSQEEGANTGELFF NA 16 TRBJ2-2 TRBV4-3 NA
TGTGCCAGCAGCGCCCGAGGGGGGGCGGACACTGAAGCTTTCTTT CASSARGGADTEAFF NA 15 TRBJ1-1 TRBV9 NA
TGTGCCAGCAGCTCAACTGGTTACAATGAGCAGTTCTTC CASSSTGYNEQFF NA 13 TRBJ2-1 TRBV11-2 NA
TGTGCCAGCGGAAGGGTAGAGAAGCCCCAGCATTTT CASGRVEKPQHF NA 12 TRBJ1-5 TRBV6-6 NA
TGTGCCAGCAGCTTTCTCATGGCGGGAGTTGTCGCCGGGGAGCTGTTTTTT CASSFLMAGVVAGELFF TRBD2 17 TRBJ2-2 TRBV5-4 NA
TGTGCCAGCAGCTGGGGACAGGGACGCGCAGATACGCAGTATTTT CASSWGQGRADTQYF TRBD1 15 TRBJ2-3 TRBV11-3 NA
TGCGCCAGCAGCCCATTAGGAGGGCAACAGCCCCAGCATTTT CASSPLGGQQPQHF NA 14 TRBJ1-5 TRBV4-1 NA
TGTGCCAGCAACCCGGACGGGTCCTCCTACGAGCAGTACTTC CASNPDGSSYEQYF NA 14 TRBJ2-7 TRBV21-1 NA
TGTGCCAGCAGTTTCGTTTACGAGCAGTACTTC CASSFVYEQYF NA 11 TRBJ2-7 TRBV28 NA
TGCGCCAGCAAGGGCGGCCTCTACACAGATACGCAGTATTTT CASKGGLYTDTQYF NA 14 TRBJ2-3 TRBV5-1 NA
TGTGTCAGAGGCCGGGACAGGGAGACCTACGAGCAGTACTTC CVRGRDRETYEQYF NA 14 TRBJ2-7 TRBV7-5 NA
TGTGCCAGCAGCCAGTACCAGGGTAGGGAAGAGACCCAGTACTTC CASSQYQGREETQYF NA 15 TRBJ2-5 TRBV7-9 NA
TGTGCCAGCAGCTTAGAGCAGGGGTATGGCTACACCTTC CASSLEQGYGYTF NA 13 TRBJ1-2 TRBV7-9 NA
TGCGCCAGCAGCTTGGTGCCAGGGCTGCAAGAGACCCAGTACTTC CASSLVPGLQETQYF NA 15 TRBJ2-5 TRBV5-1 NA
TGCGCCAGCAGCTCGACAGGGGACACCGGGGAGCTGTTTTTT CASSSTGDTGELFF TRBD1 14 TRBJ2-2 TRBV5-1 NA
TGTGCCAGCTCACCCCAGGGAAGCCGGGTGACAGATACGCAGTATTTT CASSPQGSRVTDTQYF NA 16 TRBJ2-3 TRBV18 once
TGCGCCAGCAGCTTGGGGGGCACACAAAAGACGTACTTC CASSLGGTQKTYF NA 13 TRBJ2-5 TRBV5-1 NA
TGTGCCAGCACCATTCTAATACGGGCCGACCAAGAGACCCAGTACTTC CASTILIRADQETQYF NA 16 TRBJ2-5 TRBV21-1 NA
TGTGCCAGCAGCTTAGAGGCCGGGACAGTTGACAATGAGCAGTTCTTC CASSLEAGTVDNEQFF TRBD1 16 TRBJ2-1 TRBV11-3 NA
TGTGCCAGCAGCTTACAGGGGAACAATGAAAAACTGTTTTTT CASSLQGNNEKLFF NA 14 TRBJ1-4 TRBV7-9 NA